Sequencing of this TCR beta chain was carried out in a study of CD8 T cells in ankylosing spondylitis. Findings and caveats of the study: Disease-linked clones were CD8+ and relatively rare in peripheral blood. In synovial fluid and blood from reactive arthritis, some motif variants were previously reported.

This clonotype was detected many times. What it recognizes is unknown. The CDR3 runs to 15 residues. Germline V gene lookup returns CDR1 MNHEY and CDR2 SVGEGT. Unmatched junction bases numbered 7, after V lost 4 bases and J lost 3 bases. In making TCR beta libraries, quantitative 5'-RACE with molecular barcodes was used. TCRdb ran MiXCR on the 5' RACE reads and lists one entry per CDR3 protein. The data hold approximately 35,000 distinct CDR3 sequences, with around an eighth observed a single time. The chain couples TRBV6-2 or TRBV6-3 to TRBJ2-7; 9 bases are a match to TRBD2. The receptor comes from a male donor with ankylosing spondylitis. Sequencing input: synovial fluid, either unsorted or a sorted T cell fraction (not recorded which). This CDR3 is CASSSKLAGLYEQYF. DNA of the CDR3: TGTGCCAGCAGTTCCAAACTAGCGGGCCTCTACGAGCAGTACTTC.